This is a list of T cell receptor beta chains from one sample in a study of PD-1 blockade in classical Hodgkin lymphoma. Here immunoSEQ multiplex PCR was the method, and the copy in TCRdb shows in-frame clones only, minus some. In the table there are tens of thousands of clones, 76% of which are singletons. The sequencing here drew on peripheral blood mononuclear cells (PBMCs), taken before the second cycle of nivolumab. The receptor set was obtained from a human donor with classical Hodgkin lymphoma. Both conserved end residues are part of each CDR3. Each record gives: V gene, J gene, D gene, clone size, CDR3 DNA, CDR3 protein. D genes are given only for firm matches. Size is omitted from some rows. Given values are once, few, many or a class for expanded clones.

V gene: TRBV4-3
J gene: TRBJ2-6
D gene: .
clone size: once
CDR3 DNA: TGCGCCAGCAGCCACCTCCGGGACATCTCCTCTGGGGCCAACGTCCTGACTTTC
CDR3 protein: CASSHLRDISSGANVLTF

V gene: TRBV19
J gene: TRBJ2-7
D gene: TRBD2
clone size: .
CDR3 DNA: TGTGCCAGTAGGACACTAGCGGGGGGCGGATTCCACTTC
CDR3 protein: CASRTLAGGGFHF

V gene: TRBV11-2
J gene: TRBJ1-3
D gene: .
clone size: .
CDR3 DNA: TGTGCCAGCGGGGATGGAAACACCATATATTTT
CDR3 protein: CASGDGNTIYF

V gene: TRBV11-3
J gene: TRBJ2-5
D gene: TRBD1
clone size: .
CDR3 DNA: TGTGCCAGCAGCCCCGGGACAGGGGAAGAGACCCAGTACTTC
CDR3 protein: CASSPGTGEETQYF

V gene: TRBV6-9
J gene: TRBJ1-2
D gene: .
clone size: .
CDR3 DNA: TGTGCCAGCAGTCTTTATTCTCCACCGGGACAATCTAACTATGGCTACACCTTC
CDR3 protein: CASSLYSPPGQSNYGYTF

V gene: TRBV18
J gene: TRBJ1-2
D gene: .
clone size: .
CDR3 DNA: TGTGCCAGCTCACCACAGGGGCATGATGGCTACACCTTC
CDR3 protein: CASSPQGHDGYTF

V gene: TRBV7-2
J gene: TRBJ2-3
D gene: TRBD2
clone size: .
CDR3 DNA: TGTGCCAGCAGCTTAGTGGGCGGGGGTGGTACGCAGTATTTT
CDR3 protein: CASSLVGGGGTQYF

V gene: TRBV2
J gene: TRBJ1-2
D gene: .
clone size: .
CDR3 DNA: TGTGCCAGCAGTGAGAGGTCTAGCTATGGCTACACCTTC
CDR3 protein: CASSERSSYGYTF

V gene: TRBV5-1
J gene: TRBJ1-3
D gene: .
clone size: few
CDR3 DNA: TGCGCCAGCAGCTCGGATGGAAACACCATATATTTT
CDR3 protein: CASSSDGNTIYF

V gene: TRBV7-9
J gene: TRBJ1-1
D gene: .
clone size: .
CDR3 DNA: TGTGCCAGCAGCCCGCGAGAGTCTGAAGCTTTCTTT
CDR3 protein: CASSPRESEAFF

V gene: TRBV5-5
J gene: TRBJ2-1
D gene: .
clone size: once
CDR3 DNA: TGTGCCAGCAGCTCACGGGCTCTCCAAGTAGGGAATGAGCAGTTCTTC
CDR3 protein: CASSSRALQVGNEQFF